One and the same sample provided the 8 T cell receptor beta chains below, sequenced in a study of OX40 agonist ivuxolimab in advanced cancers. TCRdb's table, derived via immunoSEQ multiplex PCR, lists solely in-frame clones and lacks some. This sample carries some 64,000 clones, about 85% of them seen once, and the ten largest clones take 0.67%. This specimen was CD4+ or CD8+ T cells sorted from blood, taken in a trial of the OX40 agonist ivuxolimab. The receptors stem from an adult with an advanced solid tumor such as melanoma, head and neck, liver or kidney cancer.

About this clone: The junction departs from the called germline gene at one end, perhaps through a read error. This chain joins TRBV7-7 and TRBJ2-1, with D perhaps being TRBD1 or TRBD2 (6 bases each). CDR3 length: 14 residues. The germline V gene encodes CDR1 SSHAT and CDR2 FNYEAQ (reference sequence). The CDR3 here is CASSLGGTYNEQFF. The CDR3 bases are TGTGCTAGCAGCTTAGGGGGGACTTACAATGAGCAGTTCTTC.

This clone came up once. This chain links TRBV2 with TRBJ1-1; the D is unclear. The V gene lost 2 bases and the J gene lost 1 base, with 8 bases spanning the gap. Germline V gene lookup returns CDR1 SNHLY and CDR2 FYNNEI. The CDR3 has 14 amino acids. Written as DNA, the CDR3 is TGTGCCAGCAGTGAACGACTGAAGAACACTGAAGCTTTCTTT. It is translated as CASSERLKNTEAFF.

The chain has TRBV10-1 and TRBJ2-7; TRBD2 aligns across 14 bases. Per the germline V gene, CDR1 is WNHNN and CDR2 is SYGVQD (reference sequence). The J segment lost 6 bases and the V segment lost 3 bases, leaving 4 bases of the junction unmatched. The CDR3 has 15 residues. CDR3 sequence reads: CASSEGTSGRGEQYF. As DNA, the CDR3 is TGCGCCAGCAGTGAAGGGACTAGCGGGAGAGGCGAGCAGTACTTC.

The chain employs TRBV7-9 and TRBJ2-3; 16 nucleotides match TRBD2. This CDR3 spans 19 amino acids. V shed 6 bases, J shed 1 base, and the junction held 10 bases outside the gene matches. Germline V gene sequence: CDR1 SEHNR, CDR2 FQNEAQ (reference sequence). This CDR3 is CASSRGLAGGPRGTDTQYF. CDR3 sequence (DNA): TGTGCCAGCAGTCGGGGACTAGCGGGAGGGCCTAGGGGCACAGATACGCAGTATTTT.

The gene calls are TRBV10-3 and TRBJ2-1, with 11 bases matching TRBD2. The length of the CDR3 is 16 residues. V lost 6 bases, J lost 6 bases, and 10 bases stayed unmatched. CDR1 is ENHRY, CDR2 SYGVKD, per germline. CDR3 amino acids: CAISTNPGLAANEQFF. The CDR3 coding sequence is TGTGCCATCAGCACTAACCCGGGACTAGCGGCCAATGAGCAGTTCTTC.

The chain uses TRBV10-3 and TRBJ1-1; 8 nucleotides align to TRBD1. The CDR3 contains 13 residues. Germline V CDR1 and CDR2: ENHRY, SYGVKD. V lost 4 bases to trimming and J lost 6 bases; unmatched junction nucleotides: 4. The CDR3 loop reads CAISAGQGPEAFF. CDR3 nucleotide sequence: TGTGCCATCAGTGCCGGACAGGGCCCTGAAGCTTTCTTT.

The chain's CDR3 is CASSPGTDYEQYF. CDR3 DNA: TGTGCCAGCAGCCCCGGGACAGACTACGAGCAGTACTTC. The chain uses TRBV11-2 and TRBJ2-7; TRBD1 matches 7 bases. V trimming: 5 bases; J trimming: 3 bases; junction bases outside the gene matches: 4. The germline gives CDR1 SGHAT, CDR2 FQNNGV. CDR3 length equals 13 residues.

The CDR3 DNA reads TGCGCCAGCGACACGGGAGGGGGGACAGATACGCAGTATTTT. It encodes CASDTGGGTDTQYF. The J gene is TRBJ2-3, the V gene TRBV5-1, with 8 bases lining up with TRBD2. CDR1 and CDR2 (germline): SGHRS, YFSETQ. V lost 7 bases, J lost 3 bases, and 7 bases stayed unmatched. The CDR3 is 14 amino acids.